The 15 T cell receptor beta chains below all came from one sample that was sequenced in a study of cytomegalovirus exposure and HLA in healthy donors. PCR employed 60 Vbeta and 13 Jbeta primers. Sequenced by immunoSEQ multiplex PCR; TCRdb stores in-frame clones only, minus some. The repertoire holds 130,000 or so clones, with about 77% as singletons. Input material: PBMCs. The receptor set was obtained from a female donor in good health and CMV-seronegative.

The chain couples TRBV28 to TRBJ1-2; D is perhaps TRBD1 (6 bases). Germline CDR1 MDHEN, CDR2 SYDVKM. Deletions cut 2 bases from V and 2 bases from J, with 39 bases between. The CDR3 spans 24 residues. The CDR3 reads CASSLKLVDNPMASRQARNYGYTF. The CDR3 nucleotides are TGTGCCAGCAGTTTAAAGTTAGTGGATAACCCCATGGCATCTAGACAGGCCCGCAACTATGGCTACACCTTC.

The gene calls are TRBV11-1 and TRBJ2-7, with 11 nucleotides matching TRBD1. With V trimmed by 3 bases and J by 1 base, 8 bases remained unmatched. There are 17 residues in the CDR3. The germline V gene has CDR1 SGHAT and CDR2 FQDESV (reference sequence). CDR3: CASSFQGQGDLSYEQYF. The CDR3 DNA reads TGTGCCAGCAGCTTTCAGGGACAGGGGGACCTATCCTACGAGCAGTACTTC.

This rearrangement joins TRBV20-1 to TRBJ1-1; D ambiguous. Per germline, CDR1 DFQATT and CDR2 SNEGSKA (reference sequence). The length of the CDR3 is 11 residues. Trimming took 6 bases from V and 6 from J, leaving 11 bases between them. This CDR3 is CSARGGSEAFF. CDR3 bases: TGCAGTGCCCGAGGAGGCTCTGAAGCTTTCTTT.

This chain joins TRBV5-4 and TRBJ2-5; 7 positions match TRBD2. The CDR3 spans 17 residues. From germline, CDR1 is SGHNT and CDR2 YYREEE (reference sequence). Trimming took 0 bases from V and 5 from J; bases not matched to a gene: 13. CDR3 coding DNA: TGTGCCAGCAGCTTGGTATCTTCGCGGGCGGGAGTGGAGACCCAGTACTTC. Translation: CASSLVSSRAGVETQYF. Full variable domain (outside the CDR3, taken from reference TRBV5-4 and TRBJ2-5): ETGVTQSPTHLIKTRGQQVTLRCSSQSGHNTVSWYQQALGQGPQFIFQYYREEENGRGNFPPRFSGLQFPNYSSELNVNALELDDSALYLCASSLVSSRAGVETQYFGPGTRLLVL.

DNA of the CDR3: TGTGCCAGCTCACCGGGACTAGCGGCGAACACCGGGGAGCTGTTTTTT. This translates into CASSPGLAANTGELFF. V is TRBV18 and J is TRBJ2-2; 11 bases map to TRBD2. Germline trimming cut 3 bases from V and 0 bases from J; bases unmatched to any gene: 0. The CDR3 has 16 residues. Germline CDR1 is KGHSH and CDR2 is LQKENI.

The chain combines TRBV18 with TRBJ2-7, with 10 bases aligning to TRBD2. CDR3 length: 16 residues. Germline values: CDR1 KGHSH, CDR2 LQKENI. V shed 3 bases, J shed 3 bases, and the junction held 8 bases outside the gene matches. CDR3: CASSPSSGSDGYEQYF. CDR3 DNA sequence: TGTGCCAGCTCACCCTCTAGCGGGAGTGATGGCTACGAGCAGTACTTC.

The V call is TRBV27, the J call TRBJ1-2; 7 bases match TRBD1. CDR1 and CDR2 (germline): MNHEY, SMNVEV (reference sequence). Unmatched junction bases numbered 14, after V lost 8 bases and J lost 8 bases. The CDR3 is made up of 14 amino acids. Here the CDR3 reads CASGWDSLETGYTF. For the CDR3, the DNA is TGTGCCAGCGGCTGGGACAGCCTAGAAACCGGCTACACCTTC.

V is TRBV5-1 and J is TRBJ2-5; D is undetermined. Matching the DNA end better, TRBJ2-7 makes the J call doubtful. The CDR3 is made up of 16 amino acids. Germline CDR1 reads SGHRS; CDR2 reads YFSETQ. CDR3 in amino acids: CASSLVSRLSSYEQYF. CDR3 coding DNA: TGCGCCAGCAGCTTAGTCTCCAGGCTAAGCTCCTACGAGCAGTACTTC.

This clone was detected only a few times. V is TRBV28 and J is TRBJ1-2; D call uncertain. This CDR3 is built from 12 residues. Germline assignment: CDR1 MDHEN and CDR2 SYDVKM. Trimming shortened V by 3 bases and J by 7 bases, and 9 bases separated the two germline ends. The CDR3 sequence is CASSFGRGGYTF. CDR3 sequence (DNA): TGTGCCAGCAGTTTCGGACGGGGTGGCTACACCTTC.

In its sample, this clone was seen once. This chain links TRBV27 with TRBJ2-1; maybe TRBD1 (5 bases). Germline CDR1 reads MNHEY; CDR2 reads SMNVEV (reference sequence). This CDR3 has 11 amino acids. V was shortened by 11 bases and J by 8 bases, with 13 bases between the two germline ends. In nucleotides, the CDR3 is TGTGCCGGCACCCAAGGGGATGAGCAGTTCTTC. It yields the protein CAGTQGDEQFF.

The chain links TRBV21-1 to TRBJ2-1; TRBD1 was called by the table and not checked on the DNA. TRBV21-1 corresponds to a pseudogene. The CDR3 contains 16 residues. DNA of the CDR3: TGTGCCAGCAGCAAAGGGTGGCAGGTTTCCTACAATGAGCAGTTCTTC. Protein product: CASSKGWQVSYNEQFF.

The chain combines TRBV9 with TRBJ2-7; TRBD1 aligns across 9 bases. Looked up from germline, CDR1 is SGDLS and CDR2 is YYNGEE. V lost 0 bases to trimming and J lost 3 bases; unmatched junction nucleotides: 4. The CDR3 has 15 residues. The CDR3 sequence is CASSVEGGQGYEQYF. CDR3 DNA sequence: TGTGCCAGCAGCGTAGAGGGGGGACAGGGCTACGAGCAGTACTTC.

This chain uses TRBV18 with TRBJ2-7, with no clear D. Between the trimmed V and J ends, which lost 2 bases and 5 bases, there was a span of 10 bases. Looked up from germline, CDR1 is KGHSH and CDR2 is LQKENI. This CDR3 has 13 residues. CDR3 protein: CASSPSEENEQYF. CDR3 in DNA: TGTGCCAGCTCACCATCAGAGGAGAACGAGCAGTACTTC. Supplemented by reference TRBV18 and TRBJ2-7, the full variable domain reads NAGVMQNPRHLVRRRGQEARLRCSPMKGHSHVYWYRQLPEEGLKFMVYLQKENIIDESGMPKERFSAEFPKEGPSILRIQQVVRGDSAAYFCASSPSEENEQYFGPGTRLTVT.

Only a few counts were recorded for this clone. The CDR3 sequence: CASSYSRTGGSTPAFF. DNA for the CDR3: TGTGCCAGCAGTTACTCGCGAACAGGGGGCAGCACGCCAGCTTTCTTT. This rearrangement joins TRBV6-6 to TRBJ1-1, with 9 bases fitting TRBD1. Germline V gene sequence: CDR1 MNHNY, CDR2 SVGAGI (reference sequence). The CDR3 consists of 16 residues. Trimming cost V 0 bases and J 10 bases; bases outside gene matches: 12.

V usage is TRBV11-2 and J usage is TRBJ2-2; possibly TRBD2 for D (7 bases). The CDR3 is 17 residues long. The germline gives CDR1 SGHAT, CDR2 FQNNGV. Trimming left V 8 bases short and J 5 bases short, with 24 bases between. The CDR3 bases are TGTGCCAGCGCCCAGGGCGAGGGGGGGCCGGGAACCGGGGAGCTGTTTTTT. It specifies CASAQGEGGPGTGELFF.